This TCR beta chain was profiled in a study of OX40 agonist ivuxolimab in advanced cancers. Study overall: Patients in dose escalation had liver, melanoma, kidney or head and neck cancers.

The CDR3 is 15 residues long. V was clipped by 2 bases and J by 4 bases, with 13 bases between them. CDR1 is SGHNT, CDR2 YYREEE, per germline (reference sequence). Study results and limitations: The investigators did not determine what antigen specificity the expanded peripheral T cells had. CD8+ T cells were the subset that, on average, had more expanded clones than CD4+.

TCRdb's table, derived via immunoSEQ multiplex PCR, lists solely in-frame clones and lacks some. The sample carries more than 65,000 clones, approximately 88% recorded once. A note on this clone: Its antigen is as yet unknown.

This TCR came from an adult with an advanced solid tumor such as melanoma, head and neck, liver or kidney cancer. Here the sequenced sample was CD4+ or CD8+ T cells sorted from blood, taken in a trial of the OX40 agonist ivuxolimab. The chain uses TRBV5-4 and TRBJ1-5, with TRBD1 as a possible D gene (6 bases). CDR3 region: CASSFNGGANQPQHF. The DNA of the CDR3 is TGTGCCAGCAGCTTTAATGGGGGGGCTAATCAGCCCCAGCATTTT.